This T cell receptor beta chain was identified during a study of cytotoxic CD8 clonotypes in ibrutinib-treated CLL. Findings of the study overall: Having risen at ibrutinib response, clonality had fallen back toward baseline by progression. Sampling time points were not equivalent between sustained-remission and progressing patients.

PBMCs were cryopreserved, and roughly 2 micrograms of genomic DNA from them went into TCR beta libraries. The protocol was immunoSEQ multiplex PCR, while the TCRdb copy is restricted to in-frame clones and leaves out a portion. The repertoire includes nearly 100,000 clones, more than 75% of them detected once, and around 30% sits in the top ten. V dropped 4 bases and J dropped 2 bases, with 16 bases sitting between them. The CDR3 sequence is 15 residues long. Germline V CDR1 and CDR2: SGHKS, YYEKEE (reference sequence). About this clone itself: The antigen is not known.

The sequence was obtained from a human donor with chronic lymphocytic leukemia. Sequencing was performed on PBMCs, taken after 12 months of ibrutinib treatment. The chain combines TRBV5-5 with TRBJ2-7; the D call may be TRBD1 or TRBD2 (5 bases each). The CDR3 loop reads CASSGGIQVAYEQYF. The CDR3, as DNA: TGTGCCAGCAGCGGGGGTATCCAGGTCGCCTACGAGCAGTACTTC.